These T cell receptor beta chains were read from a single sample in a study of T cell repertoires in aging, cancer and after chemotherapy. TCRdb processed the multiplex PCR reads anew with MiXCR; each CDR3 protein has one entry. Here the sample spans under 2,000 distinct CDR3 sequences, around 32% being singletons. Sequencing used blood. Receptors were obtained from a human donor with a blood cancer. Both conserved end residues are part of each CDR3. The D gene is left open where the match is weak. Part of the rows lack a size; the others show once, few, many or a class for expanded clones.

CATSEVDSNQPQHF	TGTGCCACCAGTGAGGTTGATAGCAATCAGCCCCAGCATTTT	TRBJ1-5	TRBV15	few	.
CSAEGGGETPWDEQFF	TGCAGTGCAGAAGGGGGGGGGGAAACTCCTTGGGATGAGCAGTTCTTC	TRBJ2-1	TRBV20-1	.	.
CASSLVGGAPEAFF	TGTGCCAGCAGCTTGGTAGGGGGCGCCCCTGAAGCTTTCTTT	TRBJ1-1	TRBV5-6	few	TRBD1
CASSQVAGPYTEAFF	TGTGCCAGCAGCCAAGTGGCAGGGCCGTACACTGAAGCTTTCTTT	TRBJ1-1	TRBV14	.	.
CASSIVGTGGGNQPQHF	TGTGCCAGTAGTATAGTAGGGACAGGGGGCGGGAATCAGCCCCAGCATTTT	TRBJ1-5	TRBV19	.	TRBD1
CASSIRTGPLNTEAFF	TGTGCCAGTAGTATTAGGACAGGGCCGTTAAACACTGAAGCTTTCTTT	TRBJ1-1	TRBV19	.	TRBD1
CACPTNTGELFF	TGTGCCTGTCCGACGAACACCGGGGAGCTGTTTTTT	TRBJ2-2	TRBV30	large	.
CSARSGARQPQHF	TGCAGTGCTAGGTCAGGGGCCCGTCAGCCCCAGCATTTT	TRBJ1-5	TRBV20-1	few	.
CASSKENYVAIAASQHF	TGTGCCAGTAGTAAAGAAAACTATGTAGCAATTGCAGCTTCCCAGCATTTT	TRBJ1-5	TRBV19	few	.
CASSFLTGEGGNTEAFF	TGTGCCAGCAGCTTCCTCACAGGGGAGGGTGGGAACACTGAAGCTTTCTTT	TRBJ1-1	TRBV5-5	.	TRBD1
CASSPGQGETQYF	TGCGCCAGCAGTCCGGGACAGGGAGAGACCCAGTACTTC	TRBJ2-5	TRBV10-1	few	TRBD1
CSAGSGARQPQHF	TGCAGTGCTGGGTCAGGGGCCCGTCAGCCCCAGCATTTT	TRBJ1-5	TRBV20-1	.	.
CASSEQGAGGTQYF	TGTGCTAGCAGCGAACAGGGGGCTGGGGGGACCCAGTACTTC	TRBJ2-5	TRBV7-2	once	TRBD1
CASSPPGGSANYGYTF	TGTGCCAGCTCACCACCGGGTGGGTCCGCTAACTATGGCTACACCTTC	TRBJ1-2	TRBV18	.	.
CASSTGYRLNTEAFF	TGTGCCAGCAGCACAGGATATCGGCTGAACACTGAAGCTTTCTTT	TRBJ1-1	TRBV5-6	few	.
CSARDAAGNTEAFF	TGCAGTGCTAGAGACGCGGCCGGGAACACTGAAGCTTTCTTT	TRBJ1-1	TRBV20-1	few	.
CASRLKGEGSSPLHF	TGTGCCAGCAGACTCAAGGGGGAGGGGAGTTCACCCCTCCACTTT	TRBJ1-6	TRBV5-1	.	.
CATSDPGQGSNTGELFF	TGTGCCACCAGTGATCCGGGACAGGGATCCAACACCGGGGAGCTGTTTTTT	TRBJ2-2	TRBV24-1	.	TRBD1
CASKFVAGSSYNEQFF	TGCGCCAGCAAGTTCGTGGCGGGGAGCTCCTACAATGAGCAGTTCTTC	TRBJ2-1	TRBV5-1	.	.
CASSEQIYSNQPQHF	TGTGCCAGCAGCGAACAAATTTATAGCAATCAGCCCCAGCATTTT	TRBJ1-5	TRBV5-5	.	.
CASTEAVGQYYEQYF	TGTGCCAGCACCGAAGCCGTTGGACAGTACTACGAGCAGTACTTC	TRBJ2-7	TRBV6-1	large	.
CASSTPGQGYEQYF	TGTGCCAGCAGTACTCCGGGACAGGGCTACGAGCAGTACTTC	TRBJ2-7	TRBV6-2/TRBV6-3	medium-sized	TRBD1
CASSLKAGGSYEQYF	TGTGCCAGCAGTTTAAAAGCGGGGGGATCGTACGAGCAGTACTTC	TRBJ2-7	TRBV27	few	TRBD2
CASSFPSSGPNTGELFF	TGTGCCAGCAGCTTCCCCTCGAGCGGGCCGAACACCGGGGAGCTGTTTTTT	TRBJ2-2	TRBV7-2	.	.
CASSPQAADRGYTF	TGTGCCAGCAGCCCGCAGGCAGCCGATCGTGGCTACACCTTC	TRBJ1-2	TRBV27	medium-sized	.
CATSDLRDEQYF	TGTGCCACCAGTGATTTGCGGGACGAGCAGTACTTC	TRBJ2-7	TRBV24-1	medium-sized	.
CASSPTPPGQDYGHTF	TGTGCCAGCAGCCCCACGCCCCCGGGACAGGATTATGGCCACACCTTC	TRBJ1-2	TRBV5-6	.	TRBD1
CASSLVGTSGGNTQYF	TGTGCCAGCAGCTTAGTCGGGACTAGCGGGGGGAATACGCAGTATTTT	TRBJ2-3	TRBV7-2	few	TRBD2
CAIRLSDRDSGNTIYF	TGTGCCATCCGCCTGAGCGACAGGGACTCTGGAAACACCATATATTTT	TRBJ1-3	TRBV10-3	large	TRBD1
CATSRNLHYQETQYF	TGTGCCACCAGCAGGAACTTGCACTACCAAGAGACCCAGTACTTC	TRBJ2-5	TRBV15	large	.
CASSLGQGGYEQYF	TGCGCCAGCAGCTTGGGACAGGGGGGTTACGAGCAGTACTTC	TRBJ2-7	TRBV5-1	.	TRBD1
CASGTSGGHTDTQYF	TGTGCCAGCGGCACTAGCGGGGGGCACACAGATACGCAGTATTTT	TRBJ2-3	TRBV27	large	TRBD2
CASSYTGGTEAFF	TGTGCCAGCAGCTACACAGGGGGGACTGAAGCTTTCTTT	TRBJ1-1	TRBV7-3	.	TRBD1
CASSSGTGGLSYEQYF	TGTGCCAGCAGTTCTGGGACAGGGGGGCTCTCCTACGAGCAGTACTTC	TRBJ2-7	TRBV12-3/TRBV12-4	.	TRBD1
CASSLRVTDTQYF	TGTGCCAGCAGTTTAAGGGTGACAGATACGCAGTATTTT	TRBJ2-3	TRBV27	large	.